A selection of T cell receptor beta chains follows, all from one sample in a study of blood T cell repertoires in COVID-19. Sequenced by immunoSEQ multiplex PCR; TCRdb stores in-frame clones only, minus some. The sample yields more than 95,000 clones, 75% to 90% seen once. The sample consisted of peripheral blood. The receptors were sampled from a man in his 60s with acute or convalescent COVID-19. CDR3s include the opening cysteine and the closing phenylalanine or tryptophan. The D gene is left open where the match is weak. Not every row has a clone size; where given, it reads once, few, many or a size class.

V	J	size	D	CDR3	DNA
TRBV2	TRBJ1-6	NA	TRBD1	CASSPRTGALNSPLHF	TGTGCCAGCAGCCCCAGGACAGGGGCTTTAAATTCACCCCTCCACTTT
TRBV27	TRBJ2-5	NA	NA	CASRGHATVPETQYF	TGTGCCAGCAGGGGACACGCGACTGTCCCTGAGACCCAGTACTTC
TRBV24-1	TRBJ2-5	NA	NA	CATSDYRTQYF	TGTGCCACCAGTGATTACAGGACCCAGTACTTC
TRBV1	TRBJ2-3	NA	NA	CTSSQEREGQRGTDTQYF	TGCACCAGCAGCCAAGAGCGGGAGGGCCAAAGAGGCACAGATACGCAGTATTTT
TRBV2	TRBJ2-2	few	NA	CASSETGGTGELFF	TGTGCCAGCAGTGAGACAGGAGGCACCGGGGAGCTGTTTTTT
TRBV28	TRBJ1-6	once	TRBD1	CASRRTGQSYNSPLHF	TGTGCCAGCAGAAGGACAGGGCAGTCCTATAATTCACCCCTCCACTTT
TRBV19	TRBJ1-3	NA	TRBD1	CASRLTPGQGAAGNTIYF	TGTGCCAGTAGGCTAACACCGGGACAGGGGGCCGCTGGAAACACCATATATTTT
TRBV6-1	TRBJ1-6	NA	NA	CASSEHRADNSPLHF	TGTGCCAGCAGTGAACACAGGGCCGATAATTCACCCCTCCACTTT
TRBV20-1	TRBJ2-5	NA	TRBD2	CSASPPSGSETQYF	TGCAGTGCTAGTCCACCTAGCGGGAGTGAGACCCAGTACTTC
TRBV6-6	TRBJ2-1	NA	NA	CASSDSGIGNEQFF	TGTGCCAGCAGTGATAGCGGAATCGGGAATGAGCAGTTCTTC
TRBV19	TRBJ1-5	NA	TRBD1	CASRTGQGVYQPQHF	TGTGCCAGTAGAACGGGACAGGGGGTTTATCAGCCCCAGCATTTT
TRBV5-4	TRBJ2-1	NA	NA	CASSLNRNEQFF	TGTGCCAGCAGCCTAAACAGGAATGAGCAGTTCTTC
TRBV27	TRBJ2-7	NA	NA	CASRGGDEEFYEQYF	TGTGCCAGCAGGGGGGGAGACGAGGAATTCTACGAGCAGTACTTC